This is a list of T cell receptor beta chains from one sample in a study of T cell repertoires in cytomegalovirus infection. Their antigens remain unidentified. TCRdb analysed the reads with MiXCR anew, one entry per CDR3 protein. This sample yields fewer than 1,000,000 distinct CDR3 sequences, of which more than 25% are seen a single time; roughly an eighth belongs to the top ten. The starting material was cultured CD8+ T cells from PBMCs, obtained from culture after CMV antigen stimulation. The receptors come from a human donor in good health (CMV status not recorded). Some clones in this sample may be carry-over from other donors' samples. Both conserved end residues are part of each CDR3. A D gene is named only where the DNA matches it firmly. Size is stated for part of the rows, as once, few or many counts, or as a class when the clone is expanded.

v_call: TRBV7-3; j_call: TRBJ1-5; d_call: .; clone_size: .; cdr3_nt: TGTGCCAGCAGCTTAGGGCAGGGGCATCAGCCCCAGCATTTT; cdr3_aa: CASSLGQGHQPQHF
v_call: TRBV28; j_call: TRBJ2-4; d_call: .; clone_size: .; cdr3_nt: TGTGCCAGCAGTTTTAGACAGCAAAACATTCAGTACTTC; cdr3_aa: CASSFRQQNIQYF
v_call: TRBV5-6; j_call: TRBJ2-1; d_call: .; clone_size: .; cdr3_nt: TGTGCCAGCAGCCCCGAGTACATGTGGGATGAGCAGTTCTTC; cdr3_aa: CASSPEYMWDEQFF
v_call: TRBV4-2; j_call: TRBJ1-1; d_call: .; clone_size: .; cdr3_nt: TGTGCCAGCAGCCAAGGAATGGTCACTGAAGCTTTCTTT; cdr3_aa: CASSQGMVTEAFF
v_call: TRBV7-6; j_call: TRBJ2-3; d_call: TRBD1; clone_size: many; cdr3_nt: TGTGCCAGCAGCGCCAGACACCGACAGGGAGCTATGACTACGCAGTATTTT; cdr3_aa: CASSARHRQGAMTTQYF
v_call: TRBV7-9; j_call: TRBJ1-1; d_call: TRBD1; clone_size: .; cdr3_nt: TGTGCCAGCAGCTTCCGAAAAAAGACAGGGGAGAACACTGAAGCTTTCTTT; cdr3_aa: CASSFRKKTGENTEAFF
v_call: TRBV5-4; j_call: TRBJ1-1; d_call: .; clone_size: few; cdr3_nt: TGTGCCAGCAGCTTGGATGGGCGCACTGAAGCTTTCTTT; cdr3_aa: CASSLDGRTEAFF
v_call: TRBV25-1; j_call: TRBJ1-6; d_call: .; clone_size: once; cdr3_nt: TGTGCCAGCAGTGAACGCGGGGGGGTAAATTCACCCCTCCACTTT; cdr3_aa: CASSERGGVNSPLHF
v_call: TRBV5-4; j_call: TRBJ2-2; d_call: TRBD2; clone_size: .; cdr3_nt: TGTGCCAGCCCCCCGGGACTAGCGGGCACCGGGGAGCTGTTTTTT; cdr3_aa: CASPPGLAGTGELFF
v_call: TRBV10-3; j_call: TRBJ2-3; d_call: TRBD1; clone_size: few; cdr3_nt: TGTGCCATCAGTGAGTCGTCACAGGGGGTGGCAGATACGCAGTATTTT; cdr3_aa: CAISESSQGVADTQYF
v_call: TRBV19; j_call: TRBJ1-2; d_call: .; clone_size: .; cdr3_nt: TGTGCCAGTAGTATAGGGAGGACAGAAGTGTCTTTTGGCTACACCTTC; cdr3_aa: CASSIGRTEVSFGYTF
v_call: TRBV7-9; j_call: TRBJ1-2; d_call: .; clone_size: few; cdr3_nt: TGTGCCAGCAATCTCCTCGGGGGGGGTCCTTACTATGGCTACACCTTC; cdr3_aa: CASNLLGGGPYYGYTF
v_call: TRBV7-6; j_call: TRBJ2-1; d_call: TRBD1; clone_size: .; cdr3_nt: TGTGCCAGCAGCTTTGACAGGGGTTTAGAGCAGTTCTTC; cdr3_aa: CASSFDRGLEQFF
v_call: TRBV19; j_call: TRBJ2-1; d_call: .; clone_size: .; cdr3_nt: TGTGCCAGTAGTATGCCCCCGACAAGGTTCTACATCTATGAGCAGTTCTTC; cdr3_aa: CASSMPPTRFYIYEQFF
v_call: TRBV2; j_call: TRBJ1-1; d_call: TRBD1; clone_size: .; cdr3_nt: TGTGCCAGCAGTCTTTACCGGGACAGGAACACTGAAGCTTTCTTT; cdr3_aa: CASSLYRDRNTEAFF
v_call: TRBV6-2/TRBV6-3; j_call: TRBJ1-2; d_call: .; clone_size: .; cdr3_nt: TGTGCCAGCGGGGGGGCCACGAGGGCCTATGGCTACACCTTC; cdr3_aa: CASGGATRAYGYTF
v_call: TRBV7-8; j_call: TRBJ1-5; d_call: .; clone_size: few; cdr3_nt: TGTGCCAGCAGCGCCAGCATGAAACAGCCCCAGCATTTT; cdr3_aa: CASSASMKQPQHF
v_call: TRBV6-1; j_call: TRBJ1-1; d_call: .; clone_size: few; cdr3_nt: TGTGCCAGCAGCGCCCAGGGCGGCAGGTACACTGAAGCTTTCTTT; cdr3_aa: CASSAQGGRYTEAFF
v_call: TRBV12-3/TRBV12-4; j_call: TRBJ1-1; d_call: .; clone_size: .; cdr3_nt: TGTGCCAGCAGTTCCTTACAGGGACCTGAAGCTTTCTTT; cdr3_aa: CASSSLQGPEAFF
v_call: TRBV7-9; j_call: TRBJ2-2; d_call: .; clone_size: few; cdr3_nt: TGTGCCAGCAGCTCGGACACCGCGAACACCGGGGAGCTGTTTTTT; cdr3_aa: CASSSDTANTGELFF